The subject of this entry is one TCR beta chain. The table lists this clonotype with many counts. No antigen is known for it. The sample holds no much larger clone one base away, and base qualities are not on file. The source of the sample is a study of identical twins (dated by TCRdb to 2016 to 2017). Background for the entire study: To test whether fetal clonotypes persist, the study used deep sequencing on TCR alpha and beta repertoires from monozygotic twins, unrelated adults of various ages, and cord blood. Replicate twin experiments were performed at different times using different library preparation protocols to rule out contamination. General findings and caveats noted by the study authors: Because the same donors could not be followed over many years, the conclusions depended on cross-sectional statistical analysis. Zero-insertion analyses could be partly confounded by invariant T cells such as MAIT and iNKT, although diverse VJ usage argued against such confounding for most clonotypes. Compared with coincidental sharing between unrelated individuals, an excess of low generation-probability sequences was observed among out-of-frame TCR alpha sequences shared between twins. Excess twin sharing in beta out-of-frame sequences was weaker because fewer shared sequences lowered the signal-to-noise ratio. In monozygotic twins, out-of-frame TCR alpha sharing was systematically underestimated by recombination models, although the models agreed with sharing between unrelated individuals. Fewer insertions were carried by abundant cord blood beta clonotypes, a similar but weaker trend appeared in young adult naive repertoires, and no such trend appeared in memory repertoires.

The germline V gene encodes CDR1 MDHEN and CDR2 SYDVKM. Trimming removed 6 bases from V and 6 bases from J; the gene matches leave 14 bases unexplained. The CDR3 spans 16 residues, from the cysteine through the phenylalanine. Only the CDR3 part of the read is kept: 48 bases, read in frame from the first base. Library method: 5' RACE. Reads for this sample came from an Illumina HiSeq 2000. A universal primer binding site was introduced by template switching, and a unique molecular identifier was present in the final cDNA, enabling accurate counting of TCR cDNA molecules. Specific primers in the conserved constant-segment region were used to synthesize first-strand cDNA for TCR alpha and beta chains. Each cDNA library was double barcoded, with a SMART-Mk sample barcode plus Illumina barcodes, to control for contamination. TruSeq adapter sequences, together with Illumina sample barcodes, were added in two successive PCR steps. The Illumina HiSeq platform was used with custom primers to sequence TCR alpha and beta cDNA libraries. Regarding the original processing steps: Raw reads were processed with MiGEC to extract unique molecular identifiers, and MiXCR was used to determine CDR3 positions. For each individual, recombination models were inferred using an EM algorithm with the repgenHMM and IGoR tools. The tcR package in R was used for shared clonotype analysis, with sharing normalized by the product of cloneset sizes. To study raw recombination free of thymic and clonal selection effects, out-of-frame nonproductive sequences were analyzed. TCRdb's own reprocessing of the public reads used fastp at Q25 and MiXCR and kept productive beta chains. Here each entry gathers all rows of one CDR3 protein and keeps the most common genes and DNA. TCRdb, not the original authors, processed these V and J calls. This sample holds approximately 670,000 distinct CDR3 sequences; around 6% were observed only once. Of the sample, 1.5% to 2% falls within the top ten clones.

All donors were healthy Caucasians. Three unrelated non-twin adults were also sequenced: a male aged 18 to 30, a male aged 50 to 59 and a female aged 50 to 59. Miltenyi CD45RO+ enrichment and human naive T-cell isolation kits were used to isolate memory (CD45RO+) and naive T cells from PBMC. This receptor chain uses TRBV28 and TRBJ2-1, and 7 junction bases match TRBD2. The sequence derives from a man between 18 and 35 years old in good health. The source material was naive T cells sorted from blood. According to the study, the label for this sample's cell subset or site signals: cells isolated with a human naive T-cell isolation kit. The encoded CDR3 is CASSNPRGSGTNEQFF. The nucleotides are TGTGCCAGCAGCAACCCCCGAGGGAGCGGGACCAATGAGCAGTTCTTC. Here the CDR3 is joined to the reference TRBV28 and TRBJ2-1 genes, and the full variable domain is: DVKVTQSSRYLVKRTGEKVFLECVQDMDHENMFWYRQDPGLGLRLIYFSYDVKMKEKGDIPEGYSVSREKKERFSLILESASTNQTSMYLCASSNPRGSGTNEQFFGPGTRLTVL.